The 25 T cell receptor beta chains presented below share a single source sample, sequenced in a study of cytomegalovirus exposure and HLA in healthy donors. The primer mix had 60 Vbeta and 13 Jbeta primers. Generated by immunoSEQ multiplex PCR, the TCRdb table keeps only in-frame clones and is missing some. The profile shows approximately 84,000 clones, roughly 80% of them singletons. The specimen was PBMCs. The source is a man aged 40-49 years in good health and CMV-seronegative.

The CDR3 DNA reads TGTGCCAGCAGTCTCTTCAGGGGAAGGGGCTACACCTTC. Protein sequence: CASSLFRGRGYTF. V gene TRBV6-5 combines with J gene TRBJ1-2; D possibly corresponds to TRBD1 (6 bases). CDR3 length equals 13 residues. Between the trimmed V and J ends, which lost 5 bases and 8 bases, there was a span of 15 bases. The germline V gene encodes CDR1 MNHEY and CDR2 SVGAGI.

The chain recombines TRBV5-4 with TRBJ2-3; 11 bases are a match to TRBD2. V shed 0 bases, J shed 6 bases, and the junction held 3 bases outside the gene matches. The CDR3 spans 15 residues. The germline V gene has CDR1 SGHNT and CDR2 YYREEE (reference sequence). DNA of the CDR3: TGTGCCAGCAGCTTGGTAGCGGGGGGGCCGGATACGCAGTATTTT. The encoded protein is CASSLVAGGPDTQYF.

The rearrangement uses TRBV20-1 and TRBJ1-1, with no clear D. This CDR3 comprises 9 residues. Germline loops: CDR1 DFQATT, CDR2 SNEGSKA (reference sequence). CDR3 nucleotide sequence: TGCAGGCCAGGTACTGAAGCTTTCTTT. It specifies CRPGTEAFF.

The rearrangement links TRBV10-2 to TRBJ2-3, with D perhaps matching TRBD1 (6 bases). CDR1 is WSHSY, CDR2 SAAADI, per germline. The CDR3 runs to 15 residues. V was trimmed by 7 bases and J by 0 bases, leaving 14 bases between them. CDR3 DNA sequence: TGCGCCAGCACTCGGGACATCTCTAGCACAGATACGCAGTATTTT. Translation gives CASTRDISSTDTQYF.

This clone is a singleton in its sample. Distinct nucleotide sequences in the sample also encode this CDR3. The genes are TRBV4-2 and TRBJ2-5; D is unresolved. There are 13 residues in the CDR3. The V gene lost 0 bases and the J gene lost 5 bases, with 7 bases spanning the gap. Germline V gene sequence: CDR1 LGHNA, CDR2 YNFKEQ. The CDR3 sequence: CASSQDFSETQYF. CDR3 in DNA: TGTGCCAGCAGCCAAGATTTCTCGGAGACCCAGTACTTC.

This chain uses TRBV4-2 with TRBJ2-7, with 12 bases lining up with TRBD1. The CDR3 extends over 14 amino acids. The V and J ends lost 5 bases and 4 bases, in that order; junction bases with no gene match: 3. Germline CDR1 and CDR2: LGHNA and YNFKEQ. The CDR3 spells CASSWGQGAYEQYF. The CDR3 bases are TGTGCCAGCAGCTGGGGACAGGGGGCTTACGAGCAGTACTTC.

V usage is TRBV13 and J usage is TRBJ1-3, with 7 bases matching TRBD1. The CDR3 is 16 amino acids. Germline assignment: CDR1 PRHDT and CDR2 FYEKMQ (reference sequence). Losses at the gene ends were 1 base for V and 0 bases for J; bases not matched to a gene: 3. Here the CDR3 reads CASSLEGGRSGNTIYF. In DNA form, the CDR3 reads TGTGCCAGCAGCTTAGAAGGGGGCCGCTCTGGAAACACCATATATTTT.

The chain employs TRBV27 and TRBJ1-1; possible D gene TRBD1, 5 bases. The length of the CDR3 is 12 residues. V was pared by 6 bases and J by 5 bases, with 10 bases between. CDR1 is MNHEY and CDR2 is SMNVEV in the germline V gene (reference sequence). CDR3 sequence reads: CASRQVATEAFF. For the CDR3, the DNA is TGTGCCAGCAGACAGGTCGCTACTGAAGCTTTCTTT.

The CDR3 DNA reads as TGTGCCAGCAGCCGGGACAGGTTTTCGGGCGAGCAGTACTTC. Translating gives CASSRDRFSGEQYF. The gene calls are TRBV7-2 and TRBJ2-7; 8 bases are shared with TRBD1. From germline, CDR1 is SGHTA and CDR2 FQGNSA. Trimming removed 5 bases from V and 6 bases from J; junction bases left unmatched: 9. This CDR3 has 14 residues.

This clone was seen just once. This chain uses TRBV19 with TRBJ2-2, with 10 bases matching TRBD2. Germline V gene lookup returns CDR1 LNHDA and CDR2 SQIVND (reference sequence). V was clipped by 3 bases and J by 7 bases; unmatched bases: 5. The CDR3 has 15 residues. This chain's CDR3 is CASSMIAGGVGELFF. CDR3 DNA: TGTGCCAGTAGTATGATAGCGGGAGGTGTCGGGGAGCTGTTTTTT.

This clone showed up just once. The chain is built from TRBV6-1 and TRBJ2-7, with 9 bases fitting TRBD1. CDR3 length: 14 residues. Germline V gene data show CDR1 as MNHNS and CDR2 as SASEGT. V lost 10 bases, J lost 4 bases, and 11 bases stayed unmatched. CDR3 nucleotide sequence: TGTGCCATACAAAACAGGGGGCTTATGTACGAGCAGTACTTC. Its translation is CAIQNRGLMYEQYF.

The CDR3 sequence: CASSTGTRNGYTF. The CDR3 DNA follows: TGTGCCAGCTCAACGGGAACCCGGAATGGCTACACCTTC. The V call is TRBV18, the J call TRBJ1-2; no clear D. This CDR3 is 13 amino acids long. Looked up from germline, CDR1 is KGHSH and CDR2 is LQKENI. The ends were cut back, 5 bases at V and 6 bases at J, with 13 bases in the middle.

The CDR3 loop reads CSTPGQAENYEQYF. CDR3 nucleotides: TGCAGCACCCCGGGACAGGCTGAAAACTACGAGCAGTACTTC. The rearrangement links TRBV29-1 to TRBJ2-7; TRBD1 aligns across 8 bases. The CDR3 spans 14 residues. After removal of 8 bases from V and 3 bases from J, the junction contained 12 bases not matched to a gene. CDR1 is SQVTM and CDR2 is ANQGSEA in the germline V gene.

This clone was counted a few times. V gene TRBV7-9 combines with J gene TRBJ2-2, with D possibly TRBD2 on 5 matching bases. The V and J ends lost 5 bases and 0 bases respectively, with 7 bases between them. Germline CDR1 and CDR2: SEHNR and FQNEAQ (reference sequence). CDR3 length: 14 amino acids. CDR3 amino acids: CASSRESNTGELFF. Here the CDR3 DNA reads TGTGCCAGCAGCAGGGAGTCGAACACCGGGGAGCTGTTTTTT.

This clone has a single count. V is TRBV19 and J is TRBJ2-1; TRBD2 matches 10 bases. V dropped 4 bases and J dropped 1; count of bases not matched to a gene: 1. The CDR3 has 15 residues. Per germline, CDR1 LNHDA and CDR2 SQIVND (reference sequence). The CDR3 bases are TGTGCCAGTAGTACGACTAGCGGGTCCTACAATGAGCAGTTCTTC. It encodes CASSTTSGSYNEQFF.

Written as DNA, the CDR3 is TGTGCCATCAGTGAGTCGAGGTTGGGACAGGGGGATCAGCCCCAGCATTTT. It is translated as CAISESRLGQGDQPQHF. This rearrangement joins TRBV10-3 to TRBJ1-5, with 11 bases fitting TRBD1. V trimming: 0 bases; J trimming: 5 bases; junction bases outside the gene matches: 6. CDR3 length: 17 amino acids. Germline-derived CDR1 and CDR2 are ENHRY and SYGVKD.

V gene TRBV9 combines with J gene TRBJ2-1; D uncertain. V dropped 6 bases and J dropped 9 bases, with 13 bases sitting between them. CDR3 length: 12 amino acids. Germline loops: CDR1 SGDLS, CDR2 YYNGEE. As DNA, the CDR3 is TGTGCCAGCAACCAACCGCTAGGTGAGCAGTTCTTC. Translating gives CASNQPLGEQFF. Together with reference TRBV9 and TRBJ2-1, the CDR3 gives the full variable domain: DSGVTQTPKHLITATGQRVTLRCSPRSGDLSVYWYQQSLDQGLQFLIQYYNGEERAKGNILERFSAQQFPDLHSELNLSSLELGDSALYFCASNQPLGEQFFGPGTRLTVL.

Points on this clone: Germline and junction disagree at one end, which may indicate a read error. The chain couples TRBV15 to TRBJ2-2, with a weak D call TRBD1 (5 bases). The CDR3 totals 13 residues. Germline CDR1 LNHNV, CDR2 YYDKDF (reference sequence). As DNA, the CDR3 is TGTACCACCAGCAGCAGGGAATTCGGGGAGCTGTTTTTT. It codes for CTTSSREFGELFF.

The chain uses TRBV28 and TRBJ1-2, with D perhaps matching TRBD1 (5 bases). The CDR3 runs 14 residues. Germline V gene sequence: CDR1 MDHEN, CDR2 SYDVKM. Between the trimmed V and J ends, which lost 8 bases and 5 bases, there was a span of 18 bases. The CDR3 sequence: CASSPAGLNYGYTF. CDR3 bases: TGTGCCAGCTCCCCGGCAGGGTTGAATTATGGCTACACCTTC.

This sequence joins TRBV5-1 and TRBJ1-2; TRBD1 aligns across 7 bases. J was trimmed by 10 bases and V by 4 bases; bases with no gene match: 10. CDR1 SGHRS and CDR2 YFSETQ come from the germline V gene. The CDR3 is 13 amino acids. The CDR3: CASSQGQTEDYTF. As DNA, the CDR3 is TGCGCCAGCAGCCAGGGACAGACTGAGGACTACACCTTC.

V gene TRBV15 combines with J gene TRBJ2-1; possible D gene TRBD1, 5 bases. The CDR3 runs 13 residues. V lost 3 bases and J 4 bases, leaving 7 bases between the germline ends. Germline-derived CDR1 and CDR2 are LNHNV and YYDKDF (reference sequence). The CDR3 spells CATSSHRYNEQFF. The CDR3 bases are TGTGCCACCAGCAGTCACAGGTACAATGAGCAGTTCTTC.

The chain links TRBV2 to TRBJ1-1; D is unresolved. V gave up 3 bases and J gave up 10 bases, with 12 bases separating them. This CDR3 region has 12 residues. The germline CDR1 and CDR2 sequences are SNHLY and FYNNEI. The CDR3: CASSDAGRAAFF. The CDR3 bases are TGTGCCAGCAGTGACGCTGGGCGGGCAGCTTTCTTT.

The V gene is TRBV19, the J gene TRBJ2-7, with 10 bases aligning to TRBD1. This CDR3 spans 13 amino acids. Germline CDR1 is LNHDA and CDR2 is SQIVND (reference sequence). Losses at the gene ends were 6 bases for V and 3 bases for J; bases not matched to a gene: 2. The CDR3 DNA reads TGTGCCAGTAGCCGGGACAGGGGCTACGAGCAGTACTTC. Translated: CASSRDRGYEQYF.

Here the CDR3 reads CASSDATGTQPQHF. For the CDR3, the DNA is TGTGCCAGCAGTGACGCGACAGGGACTCAGCCCCAGCATTTT. V and J are TRBV6-4 and TRBJ1-5; 7 bases map to TRBD1. The length of the CDR3 is 14 residues. Per germline, CDR1 MRHNA and CDR2 SNTAGT. The V segment lost 2 bases and the J segment 6 bases; nucleotides outside the gene matches: 4.

The genes are TRBV7-9 and TRBJ1-2; D remains unclear. V was pared by 5 bases and J by 5 bases, with 6 bases between. This CDR3 has 11 residues. Germline V CDR1 and CDR2: SEHNR, FQNEAQ (reference sequence). CDR3 residues: CASSGLYGYTF. CDR3 sequence (DNA): TGTGCCAGCAGCGGCCTGTATGGCTACACCTTC.